Listed below are T cell receptor beta chains from one sample, sequenced in a study of T cells in Graves' hyperthyroidism and ophthalmopathy. Each CDR3 protein gets one entry after TCRdb re-called the multiplex PCR reads with MiXCR. The sample consists of approximately 360,000 distinct CDR3 sequences, approximately 14% of them appearing once. The sample consisted of blood. The receptor set was obtained from a woman between 18 and 29 years old with Graves' hyperthyroidism that later progressed to Graves' ophthalmopathy. The CDR3 runs from the conserved cysteine through the conserved F or W. The D gene is left open where the match is weak. For some rows the clone size is stated as once, few or many, or as a class when expanded; others skip it.

D | J | size | V | CDR3 | DNA
TRBD2 | TRBJ2-5 | many | TRBV12-3/TRBV12-4 | CASSPKGLAGETQYF | TGTGCCAGCAGCCCCAAAGGACTAGCGGGAGAGACCCAGTACTTC
- | TRBJ2-3 | many | TRBV20-1 | CSARDGRASTDTQYF | TGCAGTGCTAGAGACGGCAGGGCGAGCACAGATACGCAGTATTTT
TRBD2 | TRBJ2-1 | - | TRBV2 | CASSMTSGRAANEQFF | TGTGCCAGCAGTATGACTAGCGGGAGGGCCGCCAATGAGCAGTTCTTC
- | TRBJ2-6 | - | TRBV19 | CASSGVDRRSTGANVLTF | TGTGCCAGTAGTGGGGTAGACCGGAGATCAACTGGGGCCAACGTCCTGACTTTC
TRBD1 | TRBJ1-4 | many | TRBV3-1 | CASSQPGQGNEKLFF | TGTGCCAGCAGCCAACCGGGACAGGGGAACGAAAAACTGTTTTTT
TRBD1 | TRBJ1-1 | many | TRBV29-1 | CSVEVRQGGGEAFF | TGCAGCGTGGAGGTCAGACAGGGAGGCGGTGAAGCTTTCTTT
- | TRBJ1-1 | many | TRBV27 | CASRRGAAEAFF | TGTGCCAGCAGACGTGGGGCGGCTGAAGCTTTCTTT
TRBD1 | TRBJ1-1 | many | TRBV28 | CASSPLQGYTEAFF | TGTGCCAGCAGTCCTCTACAGGGGTACACTGAAGCTTTCTTT
TRBD1 | TRBJ2-7 | - | TRBV7-9 | CASSSKTGGGYEQYF | TGTGCCAGCAGCTCCAAGACAGGGGGCGGGTACGAGCAGTACTTC
TRBD2 | TRBJ2-3 | many | TRBV2 | CASSDASGGDTQYF | TGTGCCAGCAGTGACGCCAGCGGGGGAGATACGCAGTATTTT
- | TRBJ2-1 | many | TRBV11-2 | CASSSPRWGNEQFF | TGTGCCAGCAGCTCTCCGCGGTGGGGTAATGAGCAGTTCTTC
- | TRBJ2-5 | many | TRBV3-1 | CASRGGETQYF | TGTGCCAGCAGGGGAGGCGAGACCCAGTACTTC
- | TRBJ1-5 | many | TRBV20-1 | CSARTSGQISNQPQHF | TGCAGTGCTCGAACCTCCGGGCAGATTAGCAATCAGCCCCAGCATTTT
- | TRBJ2-3 | many | TRBV29-1 | CSVASAGLSDTQYF | TGCAGCGTTGCCTCGGCAGGGCTGTCAGATACGCAGTATTTT
- | TRBJ2-1 | few | TRBV3-1 | CASSQRESEQFF | TGTGCCAGCAGCCAAAGAGAGTCTGAGCAGTTCTTC
- | TRBJ2-5 | many | TRBV18 | CASSPPGVRETQYF | TGTGCCAGCTCACCCCCGGGAGTTCGGGAGACCCAGTACTTC
- | TRBJ2-3 | - | TRBV12-3/TRBV12-4 | CASSLWTLFTDTQYF | TGTGCCAGCAGCCTATGGACATTATTCACAGATACGCAGTATTTT
TRBD2 | TRBJ2-7 | - | TRBV27 | CASRRGLAGTYEQYF | TGTGCCAGCAGACGAGGACTAGCGGGGACCTACGAGCAGTACTTC
- | TRBJ1-1 | many | TRBV2 | CASSEARLRQGKTEAFF | TGTGCCAGCAGTGAAGCCAGACTACGGCAGGGTAAAACTGAAGCTTTCTTT
TRBD2 | TRBJ2-5 | many | TRBV2 | CASSGRAQYF | TGTGCCAGCAGCGGGAGGGCCCAGTACTTC
TRBD1 | TRBJ2-2 | many | TRBV11-2 | CASSLRQGEGNTGELFF | TGTGCCAGCAGCTTACGACAGGGCGAGGGGAACACCGGGGAGCTGTTTTTT
- | TRBJ2-1 | - | TRBV5-1 | CASSRSPMKQFF | TGCGCCAGCAGCAGATCACCAATGAAGCAGTTCTTC
TRBD2 | TRBJ2-3 | few | TRBV5-6 | CASSLGVGLAATDTQYF | TGTGCCAGCAGCTTGGGCGTGGGACTAGCGGCCACAGATACGCAGTATTTT
TRBD2 | TRBJ2-5 | few | TRBV5-6 | CASSFGGRAEETQYF | TGTGCCAGCAGCTTCGGCGGGAGGGCCGAGGAGACCCAGTACTTC
- | TRBJ1-2 | hyperexpanded | TRBV28 | CASSTQSAYGYTF | TGTGCCAGCAGTACCCAGTCAGCCTATGGCTACACCTTC
- | TRBJ2-7 | many | TRBV27 | CASSRAPQSLSPTYEQYF | TGTGCCAGCAGTCGCGCCCCCCAGAGCTTGTCTCCTACCTACGAGCAGTACTTC
TRBD2 | TRBJ2-2 | few | TRBV11-2 | CASSGRPIRAGGPSTGELFF | TGTGCCAGCAGCGGCCGCCCGATTCGAGCGGGAGGTCCGTCTACCGGGGAGCTGTTTTTT
TRBD2 | TRBJ2-3 | - | TRBV28 | CASSSPRTSGSTDTQYF | TGTGCCAGCAGTTCCCCCCGGACTAGCGGGAGCACAGATACGCAGTATTTT
- | TRBJ1-1 | - | TRBV29-1 | CSVSGRLNTEAFF | TGCAGCGTTTCCGGACGACTGAACACTGAAGCTTTCTTT
- | TRBJ1-5 | many | TRBV20-1 | CSARTVPGSNQPQHF | TGCAGTGCTAGAACGGTACCCGGTAGCAATCAGCCCCAGCATTTT
- | TRBJ1-2 | - | TRBV20-1 | CSAKRQPYGYTF | TGCAGTGCCAAGCGGCAGCCCTATGGCTACACCTTC
TRBD1 | TRBJ2-2 | many | TRBV12-3/TRBV12-4 | CASIWGTAKNTGELFF | TGTGCCAGCATCTGGGGGACAGCTAAGAACACCGGGGAGCTGTTTTTT
TRBD1 | TRBJ1-2 | few | TRBV28 | CASSLTGRDSGYTF | TGTGCCAGCAGTTTGACAGGGAGGGATAGTGGCTACACCTTC
- | TRBJ2-7 | many | TRBV20-1 | CSALPPSSNYEQYF | TGCAGTGCTCTCCCCCCCTCTTCGAATTACGAGCAGTACTTC
- | TRBJ2-1 | many | TRBV4-2 | CASSQEAFNEQFF | TGTGCCAGCAGCCAAGAGGCCTTCAATGAGCAGTTCTTC
- | TRBJ2-7 | many | TRBV20-1 | CSGGGHRLYEQYF | TGCAGTGGGGGCGGTCACAGGCTCTACGAGCAGTACTTC
TRBD2 | TRBJ2-7 | few | TRBV29-1 | CSVGGRRLAGDEAGEQYF | TGCAGCGTTGGAGGTCGGCGACTAGCGGGAGATGAGGCCGGCGAGCAGTACTTC
- | TRBJ1-2 | - | TRBV29-1 | CSVDEQGPDYGYTF | TGCAGCGTTGATGAGCAGGGTCCCGACTATGGCTACACCTTC
- | TRBJ1-2 | - | TRBV10-3 | CAITDSRYGYTF | TGTGCCATCACCGACAGCCGCTATGGCTACACCTTC
TRBD1 | TRBJ1-1 | few | TRBV20-1 | CSARVLTGGADTEAFF | TGCAGTGCTAGAGTTTTGACAGGGGGCGCGGATACTGAAGCTTTCTTT